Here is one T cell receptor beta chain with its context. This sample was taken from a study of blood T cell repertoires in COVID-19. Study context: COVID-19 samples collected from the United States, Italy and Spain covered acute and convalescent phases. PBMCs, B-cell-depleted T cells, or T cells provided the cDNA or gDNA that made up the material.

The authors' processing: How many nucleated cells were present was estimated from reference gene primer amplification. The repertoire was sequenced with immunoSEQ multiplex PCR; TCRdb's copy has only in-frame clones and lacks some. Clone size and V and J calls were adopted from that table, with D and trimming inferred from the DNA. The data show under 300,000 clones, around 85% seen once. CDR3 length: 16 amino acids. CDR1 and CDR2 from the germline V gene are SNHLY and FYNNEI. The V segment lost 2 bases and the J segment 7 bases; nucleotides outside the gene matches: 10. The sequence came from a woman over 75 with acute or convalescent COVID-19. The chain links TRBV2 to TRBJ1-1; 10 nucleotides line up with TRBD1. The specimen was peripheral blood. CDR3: CASSETGTGVKNEAFF. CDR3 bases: TGTGCCAGCAGTGAAACCGGGACAGGGGTAAAGAATGAAGCTTTCTTT.